This T cell receptor (beta chain) came from a study of blood T cells in healthy people across ages. Then a second PCR, running roughly 7 to 12 cycles, was carried out with a sample-barcoded 5' primer and a J-beta primer mix. TCRdb recomputed calls from the 5' RACE reads with MiXCR, one row per CDR3 protein. Of 950,000 to 1,200,000 distinct CDR3 sequences in the sample, around two fifths were seen once. This CDR3 has 16 residues. Looked up from germline, CDR1 is MNHEY and CDR2 is SVGAGI. Unmatched junction bases numbered 13, after V lost 6 bases and J lost 5 bases. Sample: blood. The sequence derives from a young man in good health. The V and J genes are TRBV6-5 and TRBJ2-3, with 8 bases lining up with TRBD1. The CDR3 loop reads CASRNLGQGEEDTQYF. The CDR3 region has the DNA TGTGCCAGCAGGAACCTCGGACAGGGCGAGGAAGATACGCAGTATTTT.